These 23 T cell receptor beta chains were all obtained from the same sample, sequenced in a study of monozygotic twins with inflammatory bowel disease. TCRdb derives one entry per CDR3 protein from the 5' RACE reads, leaving out DNA. This table holds 400,000 to 500,000 distinct CDR3 sequences. Material for sequencing was blood. These receptors came from a human donor with ulcerative colitis or Crohn's disease, or a healthy co-twin of an affected twin (not recorded which).

This sequence joins TRBV2 and TRBJ2-7. Germline CDR1 reads SNHLY; CDR2 reads FYNNEI. The CDR3 has 12 amino acids. CDR3 protein: CASSDAARRQYF.

The V call is TRBV19, the J call TRBJ2-4. The CDR3 runs to 13 residues. Germline CDR1 is LNHDA and CDR2 is SQIVND (reference sequence). CDR3 residues: CASSLRLDYIQYF. Combining the CDR3 with reference TRBV19 and TRBJ2-4 gives the whole variable domain DGGITQSPKYLFRKEGQNVTLSCEQNLNHDAMYWYRQDPGQGLRLIYYSQIVNDFQKGDIAEGYSVSREKKESFPLTVTSAQKNPTAFYLCASSLRLDYIQYFGAGTRLSVL.

This chain connects TRBV5-1 to TRBJ2-7; the TCRdb D gene call, TRBD1, has no DNA to confirm it. This CDR3 has 15 amino acids. Germline-derived CDR1 and CDR2 are SGHRS and YFSETQ. CDR3 amino acids: CASSSTGGQRHEQYF.

V and J are TRBV15 and TRBJ2-1; TCRdb proposes TRBD1, but this gene call is untestable without DNA. Germline-derived CDR1 and CDR2 are LNHNV and YYDKDF (reference sequence). CDR3 size: 15 residues. This CDR3 reads CATGGYRGLNNEQFF. Full variable domain (remainder filled in from reference TRBV15 and TRBJ2-1): DAMVIQNPRYQVTQFGKPVTLSCSQTLNHNVMYWYQQKSSQAPKLLFHYYDKDFNNEADTPDNFQSRRPNTSFCFLDIRSPGLGDTAMYLCATGGYRGLNNEQFFGPGTRLTVL.

The gene calls are TRBV5-1 and TRBJ2-3; TCRdb returns TRBD2, unconfirmable since there is no DNA. The germline V gene has CDR1 SGHRS and CDR2 YFSETQ. The CDR3 contains 15 residues. This CDR3 reads CASSLERGDRDTQYF.

The chain uses TRBV5-1 and TRBJ2-1; TCRdb selects TRBD1, and the lack of DNA leaves this call unchecked. The CDR3 consists of 17 residues. Germline values: CDR1 SGHRS, CDR2 YFSETQ. This CDR3 reads CASSLEGIGTAYNEQFF. The full variable domain, in which reference TRBV5-1 and TRBJ2-1 provide the parts outside the CDR3, is KAGVTQTPRYLIKTRGQQVTLSCSPISGHRSVSWYQQTPGQGLQFLFEYFSETQRNKGNFPGRFSGRQFSNSRSEMNVSTLELGDSALYLCASSLEGIGTAYNEQFFGPGTRLTVL.

This chain links TRBV12-3 or TRBV12-4 with TRBJ2-2; TCRdb outputs TRBD1, but without DNA this stays unchecked. The CDR3 length is 14 residues. CDR3 residues: CASRTGTYSGELFF.

The chain employs TRBV5-1 and TRBJ1-5. The CDR3 runs to 15 residues. The V gene's germline CDR1 is SGHRS and CDR2 YFSETQ. The CDR3 sequence is CASRTNTLPNQPQHF.

The rearrangement links TRBV11-2 to TRBJ2-7; TCRdb reports TRBD2, a call that lacks DNA to check it against. The germline gives CDR1 SGHAT, CDR2 FQNNGV. There are 16 residues in the CDR3. The CDR3 reads CASSFAALAAKTEQYF.

CDR3 sequence reads: CASSQDHAGVSYEQYF. This chain links TRBV4-1 with TRBJ2-7; without DNA, the TCRdb call of TRBD2 cannot be checked. Germline values: CDR1 MGHRA, CDR2 YSYEKL. The CDR3 extends over 16 amino acids.

The chain has TRBV7-2 and TRBJ1-2; the TRBD1 assignment by TCRdb is unverifiable without DNA. The CDR3 spans 12 residues. CDR1 and CDR2 (germline): SGHTA, FQGNSA. This CDR3 is CASSSAPYGYTF.

CDR3 region: CSPGTSGGITYNEQFF. The rearrangement uses TRBV20-1 and TRBJ2-1; TCRdb outputs TRBD2, but without DNA this stays unchecked. Per germline, CDR1 DFQATT and CDR2 SNEGSKA (reference sequence). CDR3 size: 16 residues.

The gene calls are TRBV11-2 and TRBJ1-1; TCRdb proposes TRBD1, but this gene call is untestable without DNA. CDR1 and CDR2 from the germline V gene are SGHAT and FQNNGV. The CDR3 spans 16 residues. The CDR3: CASSLGRTRTNTEAFF.

This chain links TRBV7-2 with TRBJ2-7; TCRdb's D call of TRBD2 is untestable without DNA. Germline values: CDR1 SGHTA, CDR2 FQGNSA. The CDR3 loop spans 14 amino acids. Here the CDR3 reads CASSLAGRNYEQYF.

CDR3 in amino acids: CASSYGTDTDTQYF. This chain connects TRBV7-2 to TRBJ2-3; absent DNA, TCRdb's TRBD1 call cannot be checked. Germline V gene sequence: CDR1 SGHTA, CDR2 FQGNSA. The length of the CDR3 is 14 residues.

The V call is TRBV24-1, the J call TRBJ2-1; as DNA is missing, the TRBD1 call by TCRdb cannot be tested. The CDR3 is 13 amino acids. CDR1 is KGHDR, CDR2 SFDVKD, per germline. CDR3: CATSDHARGEQFF.

The CDR3 loop reads CASSLEVLEGTDTQYF. The chain links TRBV7-2 to TRBJ2-3. CDR3 size: 16 residues. CDR1 is SGHTA, CDR2 FQGNSA, per germline.

The V call is TRBV5-1, the J call TRBJ2-3. Germline CDR1 is SGHRS and CDR2 is YFSETQ. The CDR3 length is 16 residues. CDR3 residues: CASSLDTQRTTDTQYF. Supplemented by reference TRBV5-1 and TRBJ2-3, the full variable domain reads KAGVTQTPRYLIKTRGQQVTLSCSPISGHRSVSWYQQTPGQGLQFLFEYFSETQRNKGNFPGRFSGRQFSNSRSEMNVSTLELGDSALYLCASSLDTQRTTDTQYFGPGTRLTVL.

The genes are TRBV27 and TRBJ2-5; TCRdb's D gene call, TRBD2, goes unchecked for lack of DNA. The CDR3 contains 15 residues. Germline CDR1 reads MNHEY; CDR2 reads SMNVEV (reference sequence). CDR3 sequence reads: CASSLGAGGRKTQYF.

The chain uses TRBV6-5 and TRBJ1-2; absent DNA, TCRdb's TRBD1 call cannot be checked. Germline CDR1 reads MNHEY; CDR2 reads SVGAGI. CDR3 length: 13 amino acids. The chain's CDR3 is CASSYSTGVGYTF.

The chain is built from TRBV13 and TRBJ2-7. This CDR3 has 15 amino acids. Germline assignment: CDR1 PRHDT and CDR2 FYEKMQ (reference sequence). The CDR3 is CASRLAGQPNYEQYF.

The rearrangement joins TRBV7-9 to TRBJ1-4; the D call from TCRdb, TRBD1, cannot be confirmed without DNA. CDR3 length: 15 residues. From germline, CDR1 is SEHNR and CDR2 FQNEAQ (reference sequence). CDR3: CASSSSGGIGEKLFF. Full variable domain (remainder filled in from reference TRBV7-9 and TRBJ1-4): DTGVSQNPRHKITKRGQNVTFRCDPISEHNRLYWYRQTLGQGPEFLTYFQNEAQLEKSRLLSDRFSAERPKGSFSTLEIQRTEQGDSAMYLCASSSSGGIGEKLFFGSGTQLSVL.

This chain connects TRBV27 to TRBJ1-3. The CDR3 runs 15 residues. The V gene's germline CDR1 is MNHEY and CDR2 SMNVEV (reference sequence). CDR3 in amino acids: CASKPRGRGGNTIYF.